The rows below give T cell receptor beta chains drawn from one sample of a study of T cells in Graves' hyperthyroidism and ophthalmopathy. MiXCR, applied by TCRdb to the multiplex PCR reads, yields one record per CDR3 protein. The sample contains about 160,000 distinct CDR3 sequences, about 9.4% of which appear only once. The specimen sequenced was blood. Every receptor here comes from a woman younger than 30 with Graves' hyperthyroidism that later progressed to Graves' ophthalmopathy. CDR3s include the opening cysteine and the closing phenylalanine or tryptophan. The D gene is left open where the match is weak. Clone size is given for some rows only: seen once, a few or many times, or a class if the clone is expanded.

V	size	J	D	CDR3	DNA
TRBV6-1	many	TRBJ2-3	TRBD2	CASSQGTSRISTDTQYF	TGTGCCAGCAGCCAAGGGACTAGCCGAATAAGCACAGATACGCAGTATTTT
TRBV28	many	TRBJ2-1	TRBD1	CASSLGTGTGISYNEQFF	TGTGCCAGCAGTTTGGGTACCGGGACAGGGATTTCCTACAATGAGCAGTTCTTC
TRBV6-1	many	TRBJ2-6	.	CASRAGTTGANVLTF	TGTGCCAGCAGGGCTGGGACAACTGGGGCCAACGTCCTGACTTTC
TRBV12-3/TRBV12-4	.	TRBJ1-4	TRBD1	CASRGTGSEKLFF	TGTGCCAGCAGGGGGACAGGGTCTGAAAAACTGTTTTTT
TRBV12-3/TRBV12-4	many	TRBJ1-3	.	CGGSSGNTIYF	TGTGGGGGGTCCTCTGGAAACACCATATATTTT
TRBV5-6	many	TRBJ2-5	.	CASSLVVAETQYF	TGTGCCAGCAGCTTGGTTGTAGCGGAGACCCAGTACTTC
TRBV12-3/TRBV12-4	.	TRBJ2-2	.	CASSLGGLSTGELFF	TGTGCCAGCAGCTTGGGGGGCCTGTCCACCGGGGAGCTGTTTTTT
TRBV6-1	many	TRBJ2-5	TRBD1	CASNLRDRGQETQYF	TGTGCCAGCAACCTCCGGGACAGGGGGCAAGAGACCCAGTACTTC
TRBV20-1	many	TRBJ2-3	.	CSATIAVRADTQYF	TGCAGTGCTACGATAGCGGTCCGGGCAGATACGCAGTATTTT
TRBV12-3/TRBV12-4	.	TRBJ2-2	.	CASSLKKAGLITGELFF	TGTGCCAGCAGTTTAAAAAAAGCTGGACTTATCACCGGGGAGCTGTTTTTT
TRBV5-4	few	TRBJ2-1	.	CASSFGTTSSYNEQFF	TGTGCCAGCAGCTTTGGCACCACCAGCTCCTACAATGAGCAGTTCTTC
TRBV30	many	TRBJ1-1	TRBD1	CALGQRNTEAFF	TGTGCCTTGGGACAGAGGAACACTGAAGCTTTCTTT
TRBV20-1	many	TRBJ2-1	.	CSARSPGGRDNEQFF	TGCAGTGCTAGATCACCTGGGGGGCGAGACAATGAGCAGTTCTTC
TRBV5-1	few	TRBJ2-3	.	CASSSRPTSTDTQYF	TGCGCCAGCAGCTCACGACCTACTAGCACAGATACGCAGTATTTT
TRBV7-9	many	TRBJ1-1	TRBD1	CASSGAGGVRNTEAFF	TGTGCCAGCAGCGGGGCAGGGGGAGTGAGGAACACTGAAGCTTTCTTT
TRBV6-1	many	TRBJ2-1	.	CASSYSEVYNEQFF	TGTGCCAGCAGTTACAGCGAAGTCTACAATGAGCAGTTCTTC
TRBV14	many	TRBJ1-4	.	CASSRSWGNEKLFF	TGTGCCAGCAGCCGAAGTTGGGGTAATGAAAAACTGTTTTTT
TRBV6-1	many	TRBJ1-5	.	CAASIAARDNQPQHF	TGTGCCGCCAGCATCGCGGCCCGAGATAATCAGCCCCAGCATTTT
TRBV12-3/TRBV12-4	few	TRBJ2-3	TRBD2	CASSIGTSGSTDTQYF	TGTGCCAGCAGCATCGGGACTAGCGGGAGCACAGATACGCAGTATTTT
TRBV20-1	.	TRBJ2-7	.	CSASIDYEQYF	TGCAGTGCTTCTATAGACTACGAGCAGTACTTC
TRBV28	many	TRBJ1-5	.	CASSFPEVGPQHF	TGTGCCAGCAGTTTTCCAGAGGTGGGGCCCCAGCATTTT
TRBV2	many	TRBJ1-1	.	CASSEDLLTEAFF	TGTGCCAGCAGTGAGGATCTTTTAACTGAAGCTTTCTTT
TRBV28	.	TRBJ2-5	.	CASSSSPGRLQETQYF	TGTGCCAGCAGTTCATCCCCTGGACGGCTCCAAGAGACCCAGTACTTC
TRBV20-1	many	TRBJ2-7	.	CSARLEGNWYEQYF	TGCAGTGCTAGACTCGAAGGGAACTGGTACGAGCAGTACTTC
TRBV10-2	many	TRBJ2-5	.	CASKRGRQETQYF	TGCGCCAGCAAACGAGGCAGACAAGAGACCCAGTACTTC
TRBV9	.	TRBJ2-5	.	CASSVDPGPETQYF	TGTGCCAGCAGCGTAGACCCAGGGCCAGAGACCCAGTACTTC
TRBV5-4	few	TRBJ1-2	.	CASSQQITMAGYTF	TGTGCCAGCAGCCAACAGATTACTATGGCGGGCTACACCTTC
TRBV6-1	few	TRBJ2-7	TRBD1	CASTKPGQGGEQYF	TGTGCCAGCACTAAACCGGGACAGGGGGGCGAGCAGTACTTC
TRBV7-8	many	TRBJ1-6	.	CASSLSDLAYSPLHF	TGTGCCAGCAGCTTAAGTGATTTGGCTTATTCACCCCTCCACTTT
TRBV5-1	many	TRBJ1-2	TRBD1	CASSLTMTGGIYGYTF	TGCGCCAGCAGCTTGACCATGACAGGGGGCATCTATGGCTACACCTTC
TRBV2	many	TRBJ2-1	TRBD2	CASSPLAGDNNEQFF	TGTGCCAGCAGCCCTCTAGCGGGAGATAACAATGAGCAGTTCTTC
TRBV7-8	many	TRBJ2-7	.	CASSLRRSSYEQYF	TGTGCCAGCAGCCTGAGACGGTCCTCCTACGAGCAGTACTTC
TRBV15	many	TRBJ1-3	.	CATSRDRVGNTIYF	TGTGCCACCAGCAGAGACAGGGTTGGAAACACCATATATTTT
TRBV2	many	TRBJ1-6	.	CASNRFYNSPLHF	TGTGCCAGCAACAGATTCTATAATTCACCCCTCCACTTT
TRBV5-1	many	TRBJ2-7	.	CASSLEMWGNEQYF	TGCGCCAGCAGCTTGGAGATGTGGGGGAACGAGCAGTACTTC
TRBV11-2	.	TRBJ1-1	TRBD1	CASGSLKPGQGDFTEAFF	TGTGCCAGCGGCTCCCTCAAACCGGGACAGGGAGACTTCACTGAAGCTTTCTTT
TRBV11-2	many	TRBJ2-1	.	CASSLGSVNEQFF	TGTGCCAGCAGCTTAGGCTCCGTCAATGAGCAGTTCTTC
TRBV20-1	many	TRBJ2-7	.	CSALTVNSYEQYF	TGCAGTGCTTTGACAGTAAATAGCTACGAGCAGTACTTC
TRBV5-1	few	TRBJ2-1	TRBD2	CASSLTSGTSYNEQFF	TGCGCCAGCAGCTTAACTAGCGGGACTTCCTACAATGAGCAGTTCTTC
TRBV6-2/TRBV6-3	many	TRBJ1-1	TRBD1	CASSYRGQGDTEAFF	TGTGCCAGCAGTTACAGGGGGCAGGGAGACACTGAAGCTTTCTTT
TRBV7-3	.	TRBJ2-2	TRBD2	CASSPQRGWTGELFF	TGTGCCAGCAGCCCTCAGCGGGGGTGGACCGGGGAGCTGTTTTTT